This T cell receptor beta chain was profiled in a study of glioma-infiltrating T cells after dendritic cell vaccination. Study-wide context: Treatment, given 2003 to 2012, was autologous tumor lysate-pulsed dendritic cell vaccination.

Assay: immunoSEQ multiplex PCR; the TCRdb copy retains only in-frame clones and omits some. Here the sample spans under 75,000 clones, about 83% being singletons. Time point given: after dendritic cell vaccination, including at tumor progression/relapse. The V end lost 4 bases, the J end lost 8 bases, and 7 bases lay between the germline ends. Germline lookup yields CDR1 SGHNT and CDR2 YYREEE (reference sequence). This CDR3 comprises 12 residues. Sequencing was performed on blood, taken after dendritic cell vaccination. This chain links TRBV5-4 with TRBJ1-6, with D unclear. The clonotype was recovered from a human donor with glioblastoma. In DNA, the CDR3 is TGTGCCAGCAGCGACGGAGATTCACCCCTCCACTTT. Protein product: CASSDGDSPLHF.